This T cell receptor beta chain is from a study of T cell repertoires in cytomegalovirus infection. Study-wide context: Based on public TCR beta signatures, there were indications of CMV infection and of a matching HLA type. Study-wide points: CMV-specific TCR beta clonotypes restricted by HLA-C dominated the ex vivo response.

TCRdb itself ran the reads through MiXCR, one entry per CDR3 protein. The sample yields some 350,000 distinct CDR3 sequences, approximately 30% seen once. Deletions cut 1 base from V and 9 bases from J, with 22 bases between. Germline CDR1 and CDR2: SGHAT and FQNNGV. There are 16 residues in the CDR3. This clonotype was counted at least ten times. Its antigen is unidentified. The sample was cultured PBMCs, taken from culture after CMV antigen stimulation. This sequence joins TRBV11-2 and TRBJ2-7; a weak D match, TRBD2 (6 bases). The origin of this receptor is a human donor in good health (CMV status not recorded). Some clones in this sample may be carry-over from other donors' samples. CDR3 sequence reads: CASSLVGAGLNIGQYV. The CDR3 nucleotides read TGTGCCAGCAGCTTAGTAGGGGCGGGACTGAATATAGGGCAGTACGTC.